Listed here is a single TCR beta chain. The antigen remains unidentified. The data belong to a study of CXCR3-negative and CXCR3-positive naive CD8 T cells. Study observations and caveats: Surface CD5 was comparable between naive subsets; TCR strength was inferred from TRB CDR3 properties. Higher TRB CDR3 hydrophobicity marked CXCR3-positive naive cells relative to CXCR3-negative naive cells.

The CDR3 covers 15 residues. Germline V gives CDR1 SQVTM, CDR2 ANQGSEA. The method, 5' RACE with UMI labels, was used to prepare the TRB cDNA libraries. TCRdb reprocessed the 5' RACE reads, with one entry per CDR3 protein and no DNA. This table lists under 150,000 distinct CDR3 sequences. The sorting of each CD8+ T cell subset was done in triplicate, at 330,000 or so cells each. The V call is TRBV29-1, the J call TRBJ1-2; TCRdb picks TRBD1, but there is no DNA to check that call. This TCR came from a human donor in good health. Some clones in this sample may be carry-over from other donors' samples. Material: naive CXCR3+ CD8+ T cells from blood. Subset here: CD45RO-CCR7+CD27+CD95- naive CD8+ T cells expressing CXCR3 (TNR3+). Here the CDR3 reads CSVEGGPQGAYGYTF.